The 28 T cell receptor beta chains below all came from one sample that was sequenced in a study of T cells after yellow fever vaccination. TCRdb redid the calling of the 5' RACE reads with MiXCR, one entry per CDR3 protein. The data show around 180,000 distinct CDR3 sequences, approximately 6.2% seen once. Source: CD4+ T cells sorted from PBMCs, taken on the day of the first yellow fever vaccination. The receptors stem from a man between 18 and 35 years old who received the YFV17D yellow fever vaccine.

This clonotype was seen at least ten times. CDR3 coding DNA: TGTGCCAGCAGTTTAGCGGGGACAGTATCCTACAATGAGCAGTTCTTC. It translates to CASSLAGTVSYNEQFF. The chain couples TRBV12-3 or TRBV12-4 to TRBJ2-1; 7 bases map to TRBD1. The J segment lost 1 base and the V segment lost 0 bases, leaving 3 bases of the junction unmatched. The CDR3 totals 16 residues.

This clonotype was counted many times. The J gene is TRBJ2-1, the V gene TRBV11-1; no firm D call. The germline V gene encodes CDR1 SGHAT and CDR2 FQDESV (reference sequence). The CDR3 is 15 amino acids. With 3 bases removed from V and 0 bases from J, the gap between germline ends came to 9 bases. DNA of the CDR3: TGTGCCAGCAGCTTTTGGCAAGTCTCCTACAATGAGCAGTTCTTC. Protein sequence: CASSFWQVSYNEQFF.

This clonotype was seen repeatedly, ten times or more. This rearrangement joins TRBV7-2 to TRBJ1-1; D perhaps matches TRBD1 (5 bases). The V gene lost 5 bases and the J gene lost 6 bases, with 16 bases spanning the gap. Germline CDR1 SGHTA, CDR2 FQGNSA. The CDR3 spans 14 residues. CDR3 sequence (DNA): TGTGCCAGCAGCCAGGTCGCAGGGAGGGCTGAAGCTTTCTTT. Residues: CASSQVAGRAEAFF. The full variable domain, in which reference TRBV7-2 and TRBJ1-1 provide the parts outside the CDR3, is GAGVSQSPSNKVTEKGKDVELRCDPISGHTALYWYRQSLGQGLEFLIYFQGNSAPDKSGLPSDRFSAERTGGSVSTLTIQRTQQEDSAVYLCASSQVAGRAEAFFGQGTRLTVV.

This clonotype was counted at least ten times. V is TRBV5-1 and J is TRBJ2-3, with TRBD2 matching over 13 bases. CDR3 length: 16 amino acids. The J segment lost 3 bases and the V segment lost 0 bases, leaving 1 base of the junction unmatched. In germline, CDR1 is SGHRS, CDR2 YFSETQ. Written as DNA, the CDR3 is TGCGCCAGCAGCTTGGAACTAGCGGGGGGGACAGATACGCAGTATTTT. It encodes CASSLELAGGTDTQYF.

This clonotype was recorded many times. CDR3 DNA sequence: TGTGCCAGCAGTTTAGTTGGATTTGGTGGCTACACCTTC. Translating it yields CASSLVGFGGYTF. V is TRBV12-3 or TRBV12-4 and J is TRBJ1-2, with unresolved D. The V end lost 1 base, the J end lost 7 bases, and 10 bases lay between the germline ends. The CDR3 contains 13 residues.

CDR3 sequence reads: CAWSVGGNQETQYF. DNA for the CDR3: TGTGCCTGGAGTGTGGGGGGGAACCAAGAGACCCAGTACTTC. The chain carries TRBV30 and TRBJ2-5; 7 bases agree with TRBD2. The CDR3 runs 14 residues. Per germline, CDR1 GTSNPN and CDR2 SVGIG (reference sequence). V lost 0 bases, J lost 0 bases, and 1 base stayed unmatched.

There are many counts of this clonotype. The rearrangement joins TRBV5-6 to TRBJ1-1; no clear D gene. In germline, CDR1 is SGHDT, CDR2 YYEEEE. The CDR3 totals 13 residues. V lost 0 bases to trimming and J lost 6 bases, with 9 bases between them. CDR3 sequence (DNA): TGTGCCAGCAGCTTGGGAAGGTGGTCTGAAGCTTTCTTT. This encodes CASSLGRWSEAFF.

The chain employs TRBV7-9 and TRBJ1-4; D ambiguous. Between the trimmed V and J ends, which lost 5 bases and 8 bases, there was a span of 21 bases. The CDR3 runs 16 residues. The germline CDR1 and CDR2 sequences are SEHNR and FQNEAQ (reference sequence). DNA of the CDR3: TGTGCCAGCAGCCAGACCCCAACAAAGCCCCAGGAAAAACTGTTTTTT. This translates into CASSQTPTKPQEKLFF. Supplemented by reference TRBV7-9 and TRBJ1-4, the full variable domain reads DTGVSQNPRHKITKRGQNVTFRCDPISEHNRLYWYRQTLGQGPEFLTYFQNEAQLEKSRLLSDRFSAERPKGSFSTLEIQRTEQGDSAMYLCASSQTPTKPQEKLFFGSGTQLSVL.

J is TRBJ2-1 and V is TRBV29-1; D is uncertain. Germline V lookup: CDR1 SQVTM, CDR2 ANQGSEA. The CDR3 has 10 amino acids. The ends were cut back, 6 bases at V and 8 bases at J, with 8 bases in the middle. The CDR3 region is CSVNPYEQFF. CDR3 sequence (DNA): TGCAGCGTGAACCCCTATGAGCAGTTCTTC.

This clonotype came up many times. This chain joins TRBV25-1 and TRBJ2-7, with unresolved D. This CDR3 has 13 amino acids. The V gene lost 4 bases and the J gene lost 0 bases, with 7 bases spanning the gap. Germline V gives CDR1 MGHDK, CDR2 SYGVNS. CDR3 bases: TGTGCCAGCAGTGGGCTGAGCTCCTACGAGCAGTACTTC. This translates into CASSGLSSYEQYF.

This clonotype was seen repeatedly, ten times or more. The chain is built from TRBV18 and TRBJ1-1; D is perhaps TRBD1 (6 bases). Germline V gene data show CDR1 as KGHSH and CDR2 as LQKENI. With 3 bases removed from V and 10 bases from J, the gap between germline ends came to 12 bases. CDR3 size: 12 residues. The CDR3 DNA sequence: TGTGCCAGCTCACCCCAGGGGTTCGCAGCTTTCTTT. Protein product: CASSPQGFAAFF.

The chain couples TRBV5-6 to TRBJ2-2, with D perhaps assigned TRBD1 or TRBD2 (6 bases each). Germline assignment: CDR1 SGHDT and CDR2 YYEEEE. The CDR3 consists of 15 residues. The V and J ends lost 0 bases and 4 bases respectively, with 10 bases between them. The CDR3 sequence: CASSLGGTSTGELFF. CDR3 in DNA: TGTGCCAGCAGCTTGGGCGGGACAAGCACCGGGGAGCTGTTTTTT. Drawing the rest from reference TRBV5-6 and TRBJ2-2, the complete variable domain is DAGVTQSPTHLIKTRGQQVTLRCSPKSGHDTVSWYQQALGQGPQFIFQYYEEEERQRGNFPDRFSGHQFPNYSSELNVNALLLGDSALYLCASSLGGTSTGELFFGEGSRLTVL.

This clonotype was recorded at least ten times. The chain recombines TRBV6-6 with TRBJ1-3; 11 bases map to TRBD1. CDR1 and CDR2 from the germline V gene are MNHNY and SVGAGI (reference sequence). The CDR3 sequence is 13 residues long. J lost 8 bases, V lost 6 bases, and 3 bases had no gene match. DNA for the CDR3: TGTGCCAGCAGCAGGGACAGGGGGGACACCATATATTTT. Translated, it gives CASSRDRGDTIYF.

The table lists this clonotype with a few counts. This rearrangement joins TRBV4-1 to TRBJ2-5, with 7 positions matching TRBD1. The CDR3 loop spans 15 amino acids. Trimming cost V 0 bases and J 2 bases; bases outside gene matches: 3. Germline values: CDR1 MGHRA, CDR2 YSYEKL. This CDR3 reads CASSQDGTEQETQYF. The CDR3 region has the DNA TGCGCCAGCAGCCAAGACGGGACAGAACAAGAGACCCAGTACTTC.

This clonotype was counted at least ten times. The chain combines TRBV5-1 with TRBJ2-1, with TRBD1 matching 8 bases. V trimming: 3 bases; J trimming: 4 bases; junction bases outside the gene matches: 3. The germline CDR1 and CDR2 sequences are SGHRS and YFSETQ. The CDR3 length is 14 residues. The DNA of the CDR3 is TGCGCCAGCAGCTCGGGACAGGAGTACAATGAGCAGTTCTTC. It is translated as CASSSGQEYNEQFF. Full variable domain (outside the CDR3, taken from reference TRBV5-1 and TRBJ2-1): KAGVTQTPRYLIKTRGQQVTLSCSPISGHRSVSWYQQTPGQGLQFLFEYFSETQRNKGNFPGRFSGRQFSNSRSEMNVSTLELGDSALYLCASSSGQEYNEQFFGPGTRLTVL.

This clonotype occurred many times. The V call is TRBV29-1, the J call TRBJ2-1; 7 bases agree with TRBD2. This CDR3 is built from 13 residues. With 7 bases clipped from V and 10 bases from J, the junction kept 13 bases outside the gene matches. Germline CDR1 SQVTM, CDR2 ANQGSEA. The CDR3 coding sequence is TGCAGCGCCCGGAAATCCAGCGGGGAAGAGCAGTTCTTC. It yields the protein CSARKSSGEEQFF.

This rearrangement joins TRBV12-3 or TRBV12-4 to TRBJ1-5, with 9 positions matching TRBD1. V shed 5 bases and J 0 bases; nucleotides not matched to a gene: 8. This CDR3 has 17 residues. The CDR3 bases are TGTGCCAGCAGTAGACAGGGGGGACCATATAGCAATCAGCCCCAGCATTTT. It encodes CASSRQGGPYSNQPQHF.

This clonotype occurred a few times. CDR3 sequence (DNA): TGCGCCAGCAGCCACGACAGGGTGTCCGGGGAGCTGTTTTTT. Translation: CASSHDRVSGELFF. The rearrangement joins TRBV5-1 to TRBJ2-2, with 7 nucleotides matching TRBD1. V was pared by 4 bases and J by 6 bases, with 6 bases of the junction left unmatched. Germline V CDR1 and CDR2: SGHRS, YFSETQ. CDR3 length equals 14 residues.

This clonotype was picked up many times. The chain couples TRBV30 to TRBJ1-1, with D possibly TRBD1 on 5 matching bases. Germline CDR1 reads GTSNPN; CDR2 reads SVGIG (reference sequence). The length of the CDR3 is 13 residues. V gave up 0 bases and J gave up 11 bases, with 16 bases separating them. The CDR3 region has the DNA TGTGCCTGGAGTGTCCAGGGTTCCCCCCGGGCTTTCTTT. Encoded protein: CAWSVQGSPRAFF.

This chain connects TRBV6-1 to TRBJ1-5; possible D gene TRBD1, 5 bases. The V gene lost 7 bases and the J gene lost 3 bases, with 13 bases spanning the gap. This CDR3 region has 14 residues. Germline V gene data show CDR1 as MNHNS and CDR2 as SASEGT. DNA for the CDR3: TGTGCCAGCAACTTGGGGGGGTACAATCAGCCCCAGCATTTT. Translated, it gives CASNLGGYNQPQHF.

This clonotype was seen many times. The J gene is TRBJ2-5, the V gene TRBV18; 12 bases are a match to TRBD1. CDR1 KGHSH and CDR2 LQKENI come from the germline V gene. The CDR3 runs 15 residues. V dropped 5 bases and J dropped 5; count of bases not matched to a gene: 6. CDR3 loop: CASSAGQGARETQYF. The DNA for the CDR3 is TGTGCCAGCTCAGCGGGACAGGGGGCGCGGGAGACCCAGTACTTC.

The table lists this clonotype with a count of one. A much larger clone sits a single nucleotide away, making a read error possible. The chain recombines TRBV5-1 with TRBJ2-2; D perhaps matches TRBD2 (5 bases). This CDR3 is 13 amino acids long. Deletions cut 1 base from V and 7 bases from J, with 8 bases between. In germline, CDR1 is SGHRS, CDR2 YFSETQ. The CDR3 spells CASSLPGCGELFF. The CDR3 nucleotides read TGCGCCAGCAGCTTGCCGGGGTGCGGGGAGCTGTTTTTT.

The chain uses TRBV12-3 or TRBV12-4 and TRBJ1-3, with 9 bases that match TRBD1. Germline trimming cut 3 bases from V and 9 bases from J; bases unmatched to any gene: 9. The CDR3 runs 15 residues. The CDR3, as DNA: TGTGCCAGCAGTTTCTTGGGACAGGGAAGAGGCACCATATATTTT. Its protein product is CASSFLGQGRGTIYF.

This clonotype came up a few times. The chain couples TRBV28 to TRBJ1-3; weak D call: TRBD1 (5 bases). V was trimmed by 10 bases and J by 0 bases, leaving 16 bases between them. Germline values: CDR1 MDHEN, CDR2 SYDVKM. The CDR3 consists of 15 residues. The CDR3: CATSRGSLSGNTIYF. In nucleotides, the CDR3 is TGTGCCACCTCGAGGGGCAGCCTCTCTGGAAACACCATATATTTT.

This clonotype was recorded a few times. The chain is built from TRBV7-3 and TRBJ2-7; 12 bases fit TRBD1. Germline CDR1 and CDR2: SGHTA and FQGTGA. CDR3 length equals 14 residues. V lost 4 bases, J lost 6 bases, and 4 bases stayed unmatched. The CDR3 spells CASSSGTGGAEQYF. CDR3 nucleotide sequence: TGTGCCAGCAGCTCCGGGACAGGGGGCGCCGAGCAGTACTTC.

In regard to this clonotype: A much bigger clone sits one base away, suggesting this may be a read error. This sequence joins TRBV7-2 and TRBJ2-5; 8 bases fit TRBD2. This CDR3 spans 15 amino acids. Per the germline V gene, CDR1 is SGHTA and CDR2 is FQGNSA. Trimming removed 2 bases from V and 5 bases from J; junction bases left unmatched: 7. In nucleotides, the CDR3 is TGTGCCAGCAGCTTATCGGGGGGGCGGCATGAGACCCAGTACTTC. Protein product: CASSLSGGRHETQYF. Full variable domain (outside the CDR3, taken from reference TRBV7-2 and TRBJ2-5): GAGVSQSPSNKVTEKGKDVELRCDPISGHTALYWYRQSLGQGLEFLIYFQGNSAPDKSGLPSDRFSAERTGGSVSTLTIQRTQQEDSAVYLCASSLSGGRHETQYFGPGTRLLVL.

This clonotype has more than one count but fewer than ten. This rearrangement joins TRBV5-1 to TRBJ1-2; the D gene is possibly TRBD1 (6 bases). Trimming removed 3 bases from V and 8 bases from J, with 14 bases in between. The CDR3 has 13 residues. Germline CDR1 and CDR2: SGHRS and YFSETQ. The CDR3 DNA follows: TGCGCCAGCAGCTCACAGGGTTTTGGGGGCTACACCTTC. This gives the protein CASSSQGFGGYTF.

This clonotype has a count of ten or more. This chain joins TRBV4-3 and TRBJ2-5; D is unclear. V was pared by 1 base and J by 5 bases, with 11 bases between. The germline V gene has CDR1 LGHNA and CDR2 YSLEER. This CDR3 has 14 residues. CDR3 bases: TGCGCCAGCAGCCAAGGACTCTTCCGGGAGACCCAGTACTTC. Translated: CASSQGLFRETQYF.